The clone carrying this T cell receptor (beta chain) was seen just once. The antigen is undetermined. Assay: immunoSEQ multiplex PCR; the TCRdb copy retains only in-frame clones and omits some. The table includes about 99,000 clones, 90% to 97% detected once. This specimen comes from a study of OX40 agonist ivuxolimab in advanced cancers. Germline CDR1 LGHNA, CDR2 YSLEER. The V gene end was trimmed by 3 bases and the J gene end by 5 bases; junction bases not matched to a gene: 7. The CDR3 has 16 amino acids. Study-level results: The CD4+ and CD8+ T cells in the blood had expanded clonally by week 6 at 0.1 to 3.0 mg/kg.

This TCR came from an adult with an advanced solid tumor such as melanoma, head and neck, liver or kidney cancer. The V gene is TRBV4-3, the J gene TRBJ2-7, with 13 bases that match TRBD2. Sequenced material: CD4+ or CD8+ T cells sorted from blood, taken in a trial of the OX40 agonist ivuxolimab. The CDR3 coding sequence is TGCGCCAGCAGCCAGGTGGGACTAGCGGGACGAGACGAGCAGTACTTC. It translates to CASSQVGLAGRDEQYF.